This TCR beta chain was observed in a study of PD-L1 blockade in urothelial cancer. Turning to the study itself: Males with urothelial cancer arising in the bladder constituted most of the 29 patients. Median blood clonality was roughly 0.088, with around 83,000 unique TCRs. Study-level findings and limits: Blood TCR clonality below the median before treatment was a predictor of better survival.

The protocol was immunoSEQ multiplex PCR, while the TCRdb copy is restricted to in-frame clones and leaves out a portion. The sample lists around 70,000 clones, less than 90% occurring once. Regarding this clone: Its antigen is undetermined.

Anywhere from 1 to 8 samples came from each patient, spanning pretreatment and on-treatment. This TCR was recovered from a man in his sixties or seventies with urothelial cancer. The specimen was PBMCs, collected around atezolizumab (anti-PD-L1) treatment.

The CDR3 DNA reads as TGTGCCAGCAGTTATTCATTGGGGAGGCACAATGAGCAGTTCTTC. This translates into CASSYSLGRHNEQFF. The chain joins TRBV6-9 to TRBJ2-1; a weak D match, TRBD2 (6 bases). V lost 0 bases to trimming and J lost 5 bases, with 11 bases between them. The CDR3 has 15 amino acids. Germline values: CDR1 MNHGY, CDR2 SVAAGI.